What follows are 12 T cell receptor beta chains derived from one specimen sequenced in a study of identical twins. One entry per CDR3 protein, called by TCRdb with MiXCR from the 5' RACE reads. The table shows 400,000 to 650,000 distinct CDR3 sequences, with roughly a fifth occurring only once. The sample also formed part of further work on T cells expressing NK-cell markers.

Sequencing used CD4+ T cells sorted from blood. The receptors originated from a woman under 30 in good health.

This clonotype was seen repeatedly, ten times or more. The rearrangement joins TRBV7-2 to TRBJ2-3; TRBD2 agrees at 8 bases. V was clipped by 6 bases and J by 2 bases; unmatched bases: 7. The CDR3 spans 15 residues. Looked up from germline, CDR1 is SGHTA and CDR2 is FQGNSA. The CDR3 coding sequence is TGTGCCAGCAGTAATAGCGGGAACCCCACAGATACGCAGTATTTT. This encodes CASSNSGNPTDTQYF.

This clonotype was seen repeatedly, ten times or more. The chain combines TRBV5-1 with TRBJ2-5; no firm D call. The CDR3 runs 15 residues. Trimming left V 3 bases short and J 5 bases short, with 17 bases between. Germline lookup yields CDR1 SGHRS and CDR2 YFSETQ. DNA of the CDR3: TGCGCCAGCAGCTCCGCAGGCCAATACGGGGAGACCCAGTACTTC. This translates into CASSSAGQYGETQYF.

This chain uses TRBV12-3 or TRBV12-4 with TRBJ1-6; D is unclear. V was cut by 7 bases and J by 6 bases, with 10 bases left in between. This CDR3 contains 13 residues. The CDR3 coding sequence is TGTGCCAGCACCCCACGTCCTAATTCACCCCTCCACTTT. It specifies CASTPRPNSPLHF.

Concerning this clonotype itself: One end of the junction varies from germline; a read error may be responsible. The gene calls are TRBV10-3 and TRBJ2-5, with TRBD1 identical over 8 bases. This CDR3 has 12 residues. Germline V lookup: CDR1 ENHRY, CDR2 SYGVKD. The CDR3: CAVRTGQETQYF. In DNA form, the CDR3 reads TGTGCCGTCAGGACAGGGCAAGAGACCCAGTACTTC.

This chain connects TRBV20-1 to TRBJ2-1; weak D call: TRBD2 (6 bases). This CDR3 has 17 residues. Germline CDR1 and CDR2: DFQATT and SNEGSKA (reference sequence). The V end lost 5 bases, the J end lost 0 bases, and 20 bases lay between the germline ends. Here the CDR3 DNA reads TGCAGTGCTGCGGACGGGAGCGGAGCGAGCTCCTACAATGAGCAGTTCTTC. It codes for CSAADGSGASSYNEQFF.

This clonotype was recorded at least ten times. The chain is built from TRBV5-1 and TRBJ2-2, with D unclear. The CDR3 spans 11 residues. The V end was cut by 2 bases, the J end by 6 bases, with 2 bases between. Germline CDR1 is SGHRS and CDR2 is YFSETQ. The CDR3 here is CASSFAGELFF. CDR3 coding DNA: TGCGCCAGCAGCTTTGCCGGGGAGCTGTTTTTT.

Ten or more counts support this clonotype. The chain uses TRBV10-2 and TRBJ2-6, with D hard to call. Germline V CDR1 and CDR2: WSHSY, SAAADI. V dropped 3 bases and J dropped 1 base, with 1 base sitting between them. The CDR3 is made up of 13 amino acids. The CDR3 sequence: CASSESGANVLTF. In DNA, the CDR3 is TGCGCCAGCAGTGAATCTGGGGCCAACGTCCTGACTTTC.

CDR3 amino acids: CSAIPLSGGGTYNEQFF. The CDR3, as DNA: TGCAGTGCTATCCCTCTTAGCGGGGGAGGAACCTACAATGAGCAGTTCTTC. The genes are TRBV20-1 and TRBJ2-1; 9 bases line up with TRBD2. This CDR3 is built from 17 residues. With V trimmed by 4 bases and J by 2 bases, 12 bases remained unmatched. The germline gives CDR1 DFQATT, CDR2 SNEGSKA (reference sequence).

A few counts support this clonotype. The chain carries TRBV20-1 and TRBJ2-3, with D tentatively TRBD2 (5 bases). CDR1 and CDR2 from the germline V gene are DFQATT and SNEGSKA (reference sequence). Trimming shortened V by 3 bases and J by 1 base, and 17 bases separated the two germline ends. The CDR3 totals 16 residues. The CDR3 DNA sequence: TGCAGTGCTAGTACTTATGGGAGACCGGGCACAGATACGCAGTATTTT. Translated: CSASTYGRPGTDTQYF.

The V gene is TRBV10-3, the J gene TRBJ1-1, with D unclear. With 2 bases removed from V and 4 bases from J, the gap between germline ends came to 8 bases. This CDR3 contains 13 residues. The germline CDR1 and CDR2 sequences are ENHRY and SYGVKD. Written as DNA, the CDR3 is TGTGCCATCAGTGAGGGAAGCCCCACTGAAGCTTTCTTT. This sequence encodes CAISEGSPTEAFF.

This clonotype turned up a few times. The rearrangement joins TRBV11-2 to TRBJ2-2; TRBD1 is a possible D gene (6 bases). V dropped 0 bases and J dropped 7 bases, with 12 bases sitting between them. The CDR3 has 15 residues. Germline-derived CDR1 and CDR2 are SGHAT and FQNNGV. CDR3 in DNA: TGTGCCAGCAGCTTAGATCGAACAGGGTTCGGGGAGCTGTTTTTT. It translates to CASSLDRTGFGELFF.

This CDR3 is CASSYASGSPGETQYF. CDR3 in DNA: TGTGCCAGCAGTTATGCCAGCGGGAGTCCCGGGGAGACCCAGTACTTC. The V gene is TRBV6-2 or TRBV6-3, the J gene TRBJ2-5; 8 bases fit TRBD2. CDR1 is MNHEY and CDR2 is SVGEGT in the germline V gene. Losses at the gene ends were 3 bases for V and 5 bases for J; bases not matched to a gene: 11. The CDR3 loop spans 16 amino acids.